This T cell receptor beta chain was retrieved from a study of blood T cell repertoires in COVID-19. Study in general: Italy, Spain and the United States were the sources of the convalescent and acute COVID-19 samples.

In the original processing: Amplified reference gene primers provided the basis for estimating nucleated cell counts. Libraries were prepared by immunoSEQ multiplex PCR; TCRdb keeps only in-frame clonotypes and omits some of them. V, J and clone size are those of that table, while D and trimming were read from the DNA. This sample has approximately 300,000 clones; about nine tenths occur once, and the top ten carry 8.5% to 12%. CDR3 size: 16 residues. Trimming stripped 3 bases from V and 0 bases from J, with 14 bases between. CDR1 and CDR2 from the germline V gene are LNHDA and SQIVND (reference sequence). Individuals aged roughly 18 to 95 years were recruited from 20 to 25 US areas. Participant reports of clinical history set cohort assignment.

The chain links TRBV19 to TRBJ1-1; D is possibly TRBD1 (6 bases). Sample: PBMCs or T cells enriched from blood (not recorded which). This sequence was found in a woman aged 18-35 years who had recovered from COVID-19. The CDR3 loop is CASSMQRQAMNTEAFF. For the CDR3, the DNA is TGTGCCAGTAGTATGCAGAGACAGGCGATGAACACTGAAGCTTTCTTT.